Included here is one T cell receptor (beta chain) sequence, with context. Looked up from germline, CDR1 is MDHEN and CDR2 is SYDVKM. V lost 6 bases to trimming and J lost 1 base, with 18 bases between them. There are 16 residues in the CDR3. The data are from a study of cytomegalovirus exposure and HLA in healthy donors. TCRdb's copy holds only in-frame clones and misses some; the assay was immunoSEQ multiplex PCR. The table includes 150,000 to 200,000 clones, more than 75% detected once. Sequencing input: PBMCs. The clonotype comes from a woman younger than 35 in good health and CMV-seronegative. This rearrangement joins TRBV28 to TRBJ1-1; D is uncertain. The CDR3 here is CASSTPGDGPNTEAFF. CDR3 DNA sequence: TGTGCCAGCAGCACGCCCGGGGATGGTCCGAACACTGAAGCTTTCTTT. Full variable domain (outside the CDR3, taken from reference TRBV28 and TRBJ1-1): DVKVTQSSRYLVKRTGEKVFLECVQDMDHENMFWYRQDPGLGLRLIYFSYDVKMKEKGDIPEGYSVSREKKERFSLILESASTNQTSMYLCASSTPGDGPNTEAFFGQGTRLTVV.